A single sample is the source of the 19 T cell receptor beta chains below, sequenced in a study of preoperative IRX-2 immunotherapy in early breast cancer. The protocol was immunoSEQ multiplex PCR, while the TCRdb copy is restricted to in-frame clones and leaves out a portion. The data contain 90,000 to 100,000 clones, about nine tenths of them seen just once; the ten biggest clones take up about 1.9%. Treatment described: preoperative locoregional IRX-2 cytokine immunotherapy. Source: tumor tissue, taken after IRX-2 immunotherapy. The receptors were sampled from a human donor with breast cancer.

This chain uses TRBV7-1 with TRBJ1-3; TRBD1 matches 8 bases. TRBV7-1 is noted as an ORF with a role that remains uncertain. This CDR3 has 14 residues. Trimming at V came to 6 bases and at J to 4 bases, leaving 5 bases not matched to a gene. CDR3 DNA: TGTGCCAGCAGGGGCAGGGGGCGCGGAAACACCATATATTTT. It specifies CASRGRGRGNTIYF.

The gene calls are TRBV19 and TRBJ2-3, with a tentative D call TRBD2 (6 bases). CDR3 length: 14 amino acids. Germline-derived CDR1 and CDR2 are LNHDA and SQIVND (reference sequence). V was trimmed by 6 bases and J by 2 bases, leaving 12 bases between them. CDR3 sequence (DNA): TGTGCCAGTAGATTATCGGGAGCCACAGATACGCAGTATTTT. Protein: CASRLSGATDTQYF.

The table lists this clone with a count of one. V usage is TRBV5-1 and J usage is TRBJ2-7; D could derive from TRBD1 or TRBD2 (5 bases each). The CDR3 has 14 amino acids. V gave up 1 base and J gave up 3 bases, with 11 bases separating them. Germline V CDR1 and CDR2: SGHRS, YFSETQ. This CDR3 reads CASSLRDGYYEQYF. DNA for the CDR3: TGCGCCAGCAGCTTGAGGGACGGGTACTACGAGCAGTACTTC.

This clone was seen only once. The chain couples TRBV29-1 to TRBJ1-2; 7 bases line up with TRBD1. The CDR3 sequence is 14 residues long. With V trimmed by 4 bases and J by 2 bases, 7 bases remained unmatched. Germline CDR1 SQVTM, CDR2 ANQGSEA. The CDR3 reads CSVAGTDKNYGYTF. DNA for the CDR3: TGCAGCGTTGCCGGGACAGACAAGAACTATGGCTACACCTTC. Using reference TRBV29-1 and TRBJ1-2 for the parts outside the CDR3, the full variable domain is SAVISQKPSRDICQRGTSLTIQCQVDSQVTMMFWYRQQPGQSLTLIATANQGSEATYESGFVIDKFPISRPNLTFSTLTVSNMSPEDSSIYLCSVAGTDKNYGYTFGSGTRLTVV.

The rearrangement uses TRBV5-1 and TRBJ1-2; D unclear. The length of the CDR3 is 14 residues. Germline lookup yields CDR1 SGHRS and CDR2 YFSETQ. V lost 0 bases, J lost 3 bases, and 9 bases lay in between. In DNA, the CDR3 is TGCGCCAGCAGCTTGGGCCCCGGGGACTATGGCTACACCTTC. Encoded protein: CASSLGPGDYGYTF.

V is TRBV7-5 and J is TRBJ2-1; TRBD1 is taken as the D call from the table, unchecked against the DNA. TRBV7-5 is tagged as a pseudogene. This CDR3 contains 15 residues. The CDR3 protein is CASSQGRGPYNEQFF. DNA for the CDR3: TGTGCCAGCAGCCAAGGTAGGGGCCCCTACAATGAGCAGTTCTTC.

Only one count was recorded for this clone. This chain connects TRBV7-1 to TRBJ2-1; D perhaps matches TRBD1 (6 bases). TRBV7-1 is noted as an ORF with a role that remains uncertain. Trimming shortened V by 4 bases and J by 3 bases, and 19 bases separated the two germline ends. This CDR3 spans 17 amino acids. The CDR3 DNA is TGTGCCAGCAGCTTCAAAGGCGAACAGGGAAACTACAATGAGCAGTTCTTC. Residues: CASSFKGEQGNYNEQFF.

The chain recombines TRBV19 with TRBJ1-1; 7 bases agree with TRBD1. There are 14 residues in the CDR3. With 7 bases clipped from V and 6 bases from J, the junction kept 11 bases outside the gene matches. CDR1 LNHDA and CDR2 SQIVND come from the germline V gene (reference sequence). In DNA, the CDR3 is TGTGCCAGTATACTATCGCAGGGGGAGGCTGAAGCTTTCTTT. This sequence encodes CASILSQGEAEAFF.

For the CDR3, the DNA is TGTGCCAGCAGCCAAGTCTTAGCGGGAGGGCGGGAGACCCAGTACTTC. It codes for CASSQVLAGGRETQYF. V gene TRBV11-1 combines with J gene TRBJ2-5; 11 bases are a match to TRBD2. CDR3 length equals 16 residues. J was trimmed by 5 bases and V by 5 bases; bases with no gene match: 10. Germline loops: CDR1 SGHAT, CDR2 FQDESV (reference sequence).

The V gene is TRBV11-3, the J gene TRBJ2-1, with 14 bases aligning to TRBD2. The CDR3 runs to 16 residues. V lost 3 bases to trimming and J lost 8 bases; unmatched junction nucleotides: 6. Looked up from germline, CDR1 is SGHNT and CDR2 is YENEEA. This chain's CDR3 is CASSLGLAGVGYEQFF. For the CDR3, the DNA is TGTGCCAGCAGCTTGGGACTAGCGGGAGTCGGCTATGAGCAGTTCTTC.

The V gene is TRBV14, the J gene TRBJ2-1; TRBD2 matches 10 bases. Germline V gene data show CDR1 as SGHDN and CDR2 as FVKESK. V lost 2 bases to trimming and J lost 7 bases; unmatched junction nucleotides: 8. The length of the CDR3 is 16 residues. CDR3 sequence: CASSQRLAGVRNEQFF. The CDR3 bases are TGTGCCAGCAGCCAACGCCTAGCGGGAGTTCGGAATGAGCAGTTCTTC. The full variable domain, its missing parts supplied by reference TRBV14 and TRBJ2-1, is EAGVTQFPSHSVIEKGQTVTLRCDPISGHDNLYWYRRVMGKEIKFLLHFVKESKQDESGMPNNRFLAERTGGTYSTLKVQPAELEDSGVYFCASSQRLAGVRNEQFFGPGTRLTVL.

The genes are TRBV28 and TRBJ1-1; TRBD1 might be the D (6 bases). CDR3 length: 15 amino acids. Looked up from germline, CDR1 is MDHEN and CDR2 is SYDVKM. CDR3 in amino acids: CGIKRGYGMNTEAFF. In DNA, the CDR3 is TGTGGAATCAAGAGGGGGTATGGGATGAACACTGAAGCTTTCTTT.

The chain is built from TRBV18 and TRBJ2-7, with unresolved D. The CDR3 loop spans 14 amino acids. The germline gives CDR1 KGHSH, CDR2 LQKENI. The V end lost 4 bases, the J end lost 3 bases, and 13 bases lay between the germline ends. CDR3 protein: CASSLGRSDYEQYF. CDR3 nucleotides: TGTGCCAGCTCACTCGGTAGGTCAGACTACGAGCAGTACTTC.

This rearrangement joins TRBV19 to TRBJ1-1; D unresolved. The ends were cut back, 3 bases at V and 8 bases at J, with 13 bases in the middle. Germline assignment: CDR1 LNHDA and CDR2 SQIVND (reference sequence). The length of the CDR3 is 13 residues. The CDR3 nucleotides read TGTGCCAGTAGTATCATTTTCGCCGGGGAAGCTTTCTTT. Translating gives CASSIIFAGEAFF.

J is TRBJ1-4 and V is TRBV5-1; D is unclear. The CDR3 contains 14 residues. V was cut by 2 bases and J by 5 bases, with 10 bases left in between. Germline CDR1 SGHRS, CDR2 YFSETQ. The CDR3: CASSLTVGNEKLFF. CDR3 bases: TGCGCCAGCAGCTTAACAGTAGGGAATGAAAAACTGTTTTTT.

The chain has TRBV28 and TRBJ2-2; 9 nucleotides match TRBD1. The CDR3 contains 15 residues. V lost 6 bases to trimming and J lost 6 bases; unmatched junction nucleotides: 8. The germline gives CDR1 MDHEN, CDR2 SYDVKM. As DNA, the CDR3 is TGTGCCAGCAGGACGGACAGGGGATTATCCGGGGAGCTGTTTTTT. Its protein product is CASRTDRGLSGELFF.

In this sample, this clone turned up a few times. The chain employs TRBV11-3 and TRBJ1-5; 8 positions agree with TRBD1. This CDR3 is built from 14 residues. J lost 6 bases, V lost 5 bases, and 6 bases had no gene match. Germline V CDR1 and CDR2: SGHNT, YENEEA. The CDR3 region is CASSQGQVTQPQHF. Here the CDR3 DNA reads TGTGCCAGCAGCCAGGGACAGGTCACTCAGCCCCAGCATTTT.

The V and J genes are TRBV7-1 and TRBJ1-1; no definite D call. TRBV7-1 counts as an open reading frame of uncertain function. The CDR3 has 15 residues. Trimming pared 1 base from V and 4 bases from J, leaving 13 bases between. The CDR3 sequence is CASSSGVTPSTEAFF. CDR3 DNA: TGTGCCAGCAGCTCAGGGGTCACTCCTAGCACTGAAGCTTTCTTT.

The genes are TRBV6-8 and TRBJ1-3, with 10 bases matching TRBD1. There are 14 residues in the CDR3. The ends lost 10 bases at V and 6 bases at J; junction bases unmatched: 9. Germline V CDR1 and CDR2: MNHGY, SAAAGT. CDR3 sequence reads: CANRRGQGENTIYF. CDR3 bases: TGTGCCAACAGAAGAGGACAGGGGGAAAACACCATATATTTT.